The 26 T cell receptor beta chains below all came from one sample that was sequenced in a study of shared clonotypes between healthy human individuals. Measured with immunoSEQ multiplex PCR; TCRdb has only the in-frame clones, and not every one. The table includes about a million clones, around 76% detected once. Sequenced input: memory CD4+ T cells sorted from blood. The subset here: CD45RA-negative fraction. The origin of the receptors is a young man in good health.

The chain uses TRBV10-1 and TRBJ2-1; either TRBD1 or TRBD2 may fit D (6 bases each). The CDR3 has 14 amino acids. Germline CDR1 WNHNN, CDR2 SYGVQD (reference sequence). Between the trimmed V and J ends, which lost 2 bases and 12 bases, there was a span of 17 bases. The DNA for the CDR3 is TGCGCCAGCAGTGAGGAGTACTGGGGGGCTCCGCAGTTCTTC. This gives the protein CASSEEYWGAPQFF.

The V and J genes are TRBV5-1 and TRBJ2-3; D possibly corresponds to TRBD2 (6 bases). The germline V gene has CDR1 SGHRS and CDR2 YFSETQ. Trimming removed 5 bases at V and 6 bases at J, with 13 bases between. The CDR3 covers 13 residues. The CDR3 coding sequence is TGCGCCAGCAGGTCGGGGAGGACGGATACGCAGTATTTT. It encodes CASRSGRTDTQYF.

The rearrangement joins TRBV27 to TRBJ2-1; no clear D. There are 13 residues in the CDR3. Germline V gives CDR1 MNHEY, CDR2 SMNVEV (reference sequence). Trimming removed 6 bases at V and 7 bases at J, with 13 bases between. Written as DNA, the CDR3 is TGTGCCAGCAGCCCCGTCAGAGGAAATGAGCAGTTCTTC. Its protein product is CASSPVRGNEQFF.

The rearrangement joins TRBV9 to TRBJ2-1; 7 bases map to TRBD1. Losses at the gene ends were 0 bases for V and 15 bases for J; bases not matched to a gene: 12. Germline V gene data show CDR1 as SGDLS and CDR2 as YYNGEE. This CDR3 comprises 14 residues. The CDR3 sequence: CASSVATIGTAPFF. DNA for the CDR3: TGTGCCAGCAGCGTAGCTACAATTGGGACAGCGCCGTTCTTC.

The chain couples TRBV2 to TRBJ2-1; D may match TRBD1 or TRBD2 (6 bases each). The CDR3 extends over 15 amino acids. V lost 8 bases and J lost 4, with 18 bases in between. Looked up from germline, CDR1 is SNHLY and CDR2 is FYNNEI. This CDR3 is CASSRGGGRYNEQFF. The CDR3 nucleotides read TGTGCCAGCTCCAGGGGAGGAGGAAGGTACAATGAGCAGTTCTTC.

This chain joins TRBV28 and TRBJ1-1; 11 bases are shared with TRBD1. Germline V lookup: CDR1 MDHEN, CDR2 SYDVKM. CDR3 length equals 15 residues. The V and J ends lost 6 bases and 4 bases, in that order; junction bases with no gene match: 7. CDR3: CASRQAGTGGTEAFF. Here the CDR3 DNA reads TGTGCCAGCAGACAAGCCGGGACAGGGGGCACTGAAGCTTTCTTT.

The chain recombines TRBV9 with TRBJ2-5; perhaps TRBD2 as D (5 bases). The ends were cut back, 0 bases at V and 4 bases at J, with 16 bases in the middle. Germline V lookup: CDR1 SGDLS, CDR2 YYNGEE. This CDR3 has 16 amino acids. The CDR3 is CASSVAGGLYSETQYF. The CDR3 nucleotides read TGTGCCAGCAGCGTAGCTGGAGGACTTTACTCAGAGACCCAGTACTTC.

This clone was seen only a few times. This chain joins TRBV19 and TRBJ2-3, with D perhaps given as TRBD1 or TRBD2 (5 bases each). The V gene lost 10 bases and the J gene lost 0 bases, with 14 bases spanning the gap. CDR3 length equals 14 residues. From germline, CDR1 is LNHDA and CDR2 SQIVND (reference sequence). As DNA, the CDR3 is TGTGCCACATCCCGGGACCAAAGCACAGATACGCAGTATTTT. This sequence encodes CATSRDQSTDTQYF.

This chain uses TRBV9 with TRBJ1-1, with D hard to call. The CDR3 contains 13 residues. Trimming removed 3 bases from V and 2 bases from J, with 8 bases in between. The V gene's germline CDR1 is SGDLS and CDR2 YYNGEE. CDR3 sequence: CASSAGSNTEAFF. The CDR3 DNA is TGTGCCAGCAGCGCCGGGAGTAACACTGAAGCTTTCTTT.

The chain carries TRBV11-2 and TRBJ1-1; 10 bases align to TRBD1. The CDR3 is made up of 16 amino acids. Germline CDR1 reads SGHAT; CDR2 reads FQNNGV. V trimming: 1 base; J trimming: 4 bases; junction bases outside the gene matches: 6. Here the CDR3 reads CASSLVTGGLATEAFF. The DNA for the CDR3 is TGTGCCAGCAGCTTAGTGACAGGGGGCTTGGCCACTGAAGCTTTCTTT.

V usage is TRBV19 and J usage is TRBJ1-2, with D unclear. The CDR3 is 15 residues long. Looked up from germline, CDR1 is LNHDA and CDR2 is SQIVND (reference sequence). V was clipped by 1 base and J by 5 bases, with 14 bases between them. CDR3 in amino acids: CASSIGRGREYGYTF. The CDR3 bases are TGTGCCAGTAGTATAGGTCGAGGTCGTGAGTATGGCTACACCTTC.

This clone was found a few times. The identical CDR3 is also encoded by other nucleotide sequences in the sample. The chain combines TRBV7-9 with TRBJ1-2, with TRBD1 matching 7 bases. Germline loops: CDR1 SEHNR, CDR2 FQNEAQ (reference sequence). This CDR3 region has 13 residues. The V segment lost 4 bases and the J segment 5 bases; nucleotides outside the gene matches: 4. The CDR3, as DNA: TGTGCCAGCAGCTCGGGGACAGTTTATGGCTACACCTTC. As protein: CASSSGTVYGYTF.

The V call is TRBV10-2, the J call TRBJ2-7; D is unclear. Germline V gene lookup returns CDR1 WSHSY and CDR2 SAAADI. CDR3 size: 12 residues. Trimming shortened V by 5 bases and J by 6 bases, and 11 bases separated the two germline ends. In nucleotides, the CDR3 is TGCGCCAGCAGTACTGTCTTCGGCGAGCAGTACTTC. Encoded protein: CASSTVFGEQYF.

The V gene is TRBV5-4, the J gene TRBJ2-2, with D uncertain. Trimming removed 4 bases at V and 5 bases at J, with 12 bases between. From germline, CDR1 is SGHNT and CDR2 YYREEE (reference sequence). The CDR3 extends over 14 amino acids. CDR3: CASSALSTTGELFF. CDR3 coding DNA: TGTGCCAGCAGCGCCTTGTCGACTACCGGGGAGCTGTTTTTT.

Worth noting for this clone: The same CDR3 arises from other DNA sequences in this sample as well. CDR3 in DNA: TGCGCCAGCAGCTTGGTTGGCAGCCAAGAGACCCAGTACTTC. This codes for CASSLVGSQETQYF. This sequence joins TRBV5-1 and TRBJ2-5; D is unclear. V lost 0 bases and J lost 1, with 7 bases in between. CDR3 length equals 14 residues. The germline CDR1 and CDR2 sequences are SGHRS and YFSETQ.

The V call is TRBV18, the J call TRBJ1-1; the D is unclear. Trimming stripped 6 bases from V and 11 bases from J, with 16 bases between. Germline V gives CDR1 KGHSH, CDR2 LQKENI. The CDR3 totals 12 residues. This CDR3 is CASSQFSGWAFF. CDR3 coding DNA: TGTGCCAGCTCCCAATTCTCTGGCTGGGCTTTCTTT.

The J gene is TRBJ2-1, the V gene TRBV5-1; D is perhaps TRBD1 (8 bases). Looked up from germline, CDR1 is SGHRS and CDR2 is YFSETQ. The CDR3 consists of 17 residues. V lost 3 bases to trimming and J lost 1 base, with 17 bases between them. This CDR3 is CASSSNTGGGSYNEQFF. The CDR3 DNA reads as TGCGCCAGCAGCTCAAACACAGGGGGAGGGTCCTACAATGAGCAGTTCTTC.

This chain's CDR3 is CASSLEPGSYEQYF. The CDR3, as DNA: TGTGCCAGCAGCTTGGAACCAGGCTCCTACGAGCAGTACTTC. The rearrangement links TRBV5-5 to TRBJ2-7; D unclear. Trimming cost V 0 bases and J 0 bases, with 7 bases left between them. Germline V lookup: CDR1 SGHKS, CDR2 YYEKEE (reference sequence). CDR3 length equals 14 residues.

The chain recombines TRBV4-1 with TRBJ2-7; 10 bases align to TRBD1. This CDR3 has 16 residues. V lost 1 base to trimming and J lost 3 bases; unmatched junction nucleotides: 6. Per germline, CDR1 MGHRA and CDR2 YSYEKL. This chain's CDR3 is CASSQGLTGGFYEQYF. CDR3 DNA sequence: TGCGCCAGCAGCCAAGGCCTGACAGGGGGCTTCTACGAGCAGTACTTC.

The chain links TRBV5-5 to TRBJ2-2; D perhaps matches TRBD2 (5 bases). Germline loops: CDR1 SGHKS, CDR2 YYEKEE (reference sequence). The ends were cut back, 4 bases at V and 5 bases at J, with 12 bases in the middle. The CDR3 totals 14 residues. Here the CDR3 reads CASSGGWATGELFF. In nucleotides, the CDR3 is TGTGCCAGCAGCGGAGGTTGGGCTACCGGGGAGCTGTTTTTT. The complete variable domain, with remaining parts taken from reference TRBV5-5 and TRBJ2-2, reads DAGVTQSPTHLIKTRGQQVTLRCSPISGHKSVSWYQQVLGQGPQFIFQYYEKEERGRGNFPDRFSARQFPNYSSELNVNALLLGDSALYLCASSGGWATGELFFGEGSRLTVL.

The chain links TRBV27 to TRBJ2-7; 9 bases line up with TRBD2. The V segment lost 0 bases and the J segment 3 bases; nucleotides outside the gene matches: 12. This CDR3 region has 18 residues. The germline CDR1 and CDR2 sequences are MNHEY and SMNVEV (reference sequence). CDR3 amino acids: CASSLSHGGLAGRYEQYF. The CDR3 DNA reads TGTGCCAGCAGTTTATCGCACGGGGGCCTAGCGGGGCGCTACGAGCAGTACTTC.

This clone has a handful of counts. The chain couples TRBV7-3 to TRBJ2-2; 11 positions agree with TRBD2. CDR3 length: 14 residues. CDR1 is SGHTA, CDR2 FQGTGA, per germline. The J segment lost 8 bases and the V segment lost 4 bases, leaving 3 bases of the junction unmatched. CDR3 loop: CASSSRTSGGELFF. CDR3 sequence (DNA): TGTGCCAGCAGCTCCCGGACTAGCGGGGGGGAGCTGTTTTTT.

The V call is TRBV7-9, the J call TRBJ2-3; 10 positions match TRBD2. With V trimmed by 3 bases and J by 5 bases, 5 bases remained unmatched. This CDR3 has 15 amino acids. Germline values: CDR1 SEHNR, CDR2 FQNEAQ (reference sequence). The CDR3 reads CASSLASGSVDTQYF. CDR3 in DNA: TGTGCCAGCAGCTTGGCTAGCGGGAGCGTAGATACGCAGTATTTT.

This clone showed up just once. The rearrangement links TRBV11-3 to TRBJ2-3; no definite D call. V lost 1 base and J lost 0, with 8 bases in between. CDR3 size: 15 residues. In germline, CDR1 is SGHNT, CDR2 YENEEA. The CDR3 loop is CASSLAQISTDTQYF. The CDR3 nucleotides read TGTGCCAGCAGCTTAGCTCAGATTAGCACAGATACGCAGTATTTT. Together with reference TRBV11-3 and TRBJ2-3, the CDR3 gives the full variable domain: EAGVVQSPRYKIIEKKQPVAFWCNPISGHNTLYWYLQNLGQGPELLIRYENEEAVDDSQLPKDRFSAERLKGVDSTLKIQPAELGDSAVYLCASSLAQISTDTQYFGPGTRLTVL.

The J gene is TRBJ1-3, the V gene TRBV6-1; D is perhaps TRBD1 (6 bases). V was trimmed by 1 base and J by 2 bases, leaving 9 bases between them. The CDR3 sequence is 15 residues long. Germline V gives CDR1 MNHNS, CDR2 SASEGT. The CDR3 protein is CASSEVTGTGNTIYF. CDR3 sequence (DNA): TGTGCCAGCAGTGAAGTTACAGGGACTGGAAACACCATATATTTT.

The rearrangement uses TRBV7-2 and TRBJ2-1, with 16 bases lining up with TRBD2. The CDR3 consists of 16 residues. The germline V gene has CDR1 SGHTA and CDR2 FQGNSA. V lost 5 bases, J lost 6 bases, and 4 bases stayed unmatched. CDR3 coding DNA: TGTGCCAGCAGCACAGGGACTAGCGGGAGGGCCAATGAGCAGTTCTTC. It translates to CASSTGTSGRANEQFF.